This T cell receptor (beta chain) was identified during a study of T cell responses to AZD1222 COVID-19 vaccine. Overall study results and limits: Receipt of two AZD1222 doses was followed by a rise in Spike-specific TCR breadth and depth. Vaccine-associated CD4 TCRs ranged over spike, dominating at 160-218 and 743-854. Among spike-specific TCRs, nearly half reportedly target unmutated variant regions.

TCRdb's table, derived via immunoSEQ multiplex PCR, lists solely in-frame clones and lacks some. In the table there are roughly 100,000 clones, 88% of which are singletons. As to this clone: As yet, its antigen is unknown. The sample carries other DNA sequences with the same CDR3.

V was cut by 4 bases and J by 4 bases, with 7 bases left in between. CDR1 is MNHEY, CDR2 SMNVEV, per germline (reference sequence). The CDR3 length is 12 residues. Sequenced material: peripheral blood, taken on day 0 of AZD1222 vaccination. J is TRBJ1-2 and V is TRBV27, with D tentatively TRBD1 (5 bases). The clonotype originates from an adult in good health. This chain's CDR3 is CASSSRGYGYTF. The CDR3 DNA reads TGTGCCAGCAGTTCAAGGGGCTATGGCTACACCTTC.